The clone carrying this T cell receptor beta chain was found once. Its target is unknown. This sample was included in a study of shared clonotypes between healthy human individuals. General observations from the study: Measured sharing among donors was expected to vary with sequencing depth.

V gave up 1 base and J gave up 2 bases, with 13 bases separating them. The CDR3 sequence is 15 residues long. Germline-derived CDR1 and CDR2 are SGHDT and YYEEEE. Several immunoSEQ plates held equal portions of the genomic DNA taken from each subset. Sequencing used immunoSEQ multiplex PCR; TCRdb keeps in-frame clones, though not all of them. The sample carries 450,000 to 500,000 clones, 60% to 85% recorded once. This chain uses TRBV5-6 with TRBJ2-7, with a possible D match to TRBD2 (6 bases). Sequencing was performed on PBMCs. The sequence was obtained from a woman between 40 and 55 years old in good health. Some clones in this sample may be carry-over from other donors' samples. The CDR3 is CASSLTGGFPYEQYF. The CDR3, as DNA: TGTGCCAGCAGCTTGACAGGAGGGTTTCCCTACGAGCAGTACTTC.